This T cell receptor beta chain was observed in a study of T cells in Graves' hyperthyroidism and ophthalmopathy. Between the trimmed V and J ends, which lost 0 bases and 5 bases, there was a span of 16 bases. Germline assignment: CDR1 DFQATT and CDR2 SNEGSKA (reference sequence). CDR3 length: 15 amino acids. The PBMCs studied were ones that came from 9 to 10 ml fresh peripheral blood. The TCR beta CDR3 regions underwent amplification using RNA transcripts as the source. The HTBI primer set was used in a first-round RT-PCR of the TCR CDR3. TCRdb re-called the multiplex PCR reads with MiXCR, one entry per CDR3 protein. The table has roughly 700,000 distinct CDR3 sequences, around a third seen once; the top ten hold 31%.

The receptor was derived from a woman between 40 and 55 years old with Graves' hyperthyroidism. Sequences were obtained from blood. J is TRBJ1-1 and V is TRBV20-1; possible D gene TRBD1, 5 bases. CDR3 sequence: CSARDWAAGQTEAFF. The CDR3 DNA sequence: TGCAGTGCTAGAGATTGGGCAGCGGGGCAGACTGAAGCTTTCTTT.